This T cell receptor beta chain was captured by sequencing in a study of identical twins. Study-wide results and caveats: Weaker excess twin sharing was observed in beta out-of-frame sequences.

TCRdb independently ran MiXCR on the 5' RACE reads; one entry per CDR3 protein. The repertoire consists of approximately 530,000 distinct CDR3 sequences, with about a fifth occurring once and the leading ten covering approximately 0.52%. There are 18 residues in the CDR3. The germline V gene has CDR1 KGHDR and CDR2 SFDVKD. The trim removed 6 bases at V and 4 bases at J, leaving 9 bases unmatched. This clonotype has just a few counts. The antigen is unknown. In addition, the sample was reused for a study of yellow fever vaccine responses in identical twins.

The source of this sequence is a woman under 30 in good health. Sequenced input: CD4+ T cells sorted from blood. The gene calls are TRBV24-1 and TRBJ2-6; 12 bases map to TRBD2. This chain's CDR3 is CATSTTSGGPSGANVLTF. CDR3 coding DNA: TGTGCCACCAGTACGACTAGCGGGGGCCCCTCCGGGGCCAACGTCCTGACTTTC.